Listed here is a single TCR beta chain. The data belong to a study of T-cell reconstitution after alpha-beta-depleted transplantation in children. Unique molecular identifiers were used in preparing the TCRbeta library. TCRdb analysed the PCR reads with MiXCR anew, one entry per CDR3 protein. Of a few hundred thousand distinct CDR3 sequences listed, 10% were seen once; the top ten hold 2% to 3%. The CDR3 has 15 residues. Trimming took 5 bases from V and 3 from J, leaving 16 bases between them. Per the germline V gene, CDR1 is SEHNR and CDR2 is FQNEAQ (reference sequence). The sequence came from a human donor who donated a stem cell graft to a child with acute lymphoblastic leukemia. The specimen was PBMCs from the stem cell graft donor, collected from the stem cell graft. This chain uses TRBV7-9 with TRBJ1-1, with D possibly TRBD1 on 6 matching bases. The CDR3 DNA follows: TGTGCCAGCAGCCTCCCCAGGGGCAGGGACACTGAAGCTTTCTTT. Translating gives CASSLPRGRDTEAFF. Looking up the rest from reference TRBV7-9 and TRBJ1-1 gives the full variable domain: DTGVSQNPRHKITKRGQNVTFRCDPISEHNRLYWYRQTLGQGPEFLTYFQNEAQLEKSRLLSDRFSAERPKGSFSTLEIQRTEQGDSAMYLCASSLPRGRDTEAFFGQGTRLTVV.